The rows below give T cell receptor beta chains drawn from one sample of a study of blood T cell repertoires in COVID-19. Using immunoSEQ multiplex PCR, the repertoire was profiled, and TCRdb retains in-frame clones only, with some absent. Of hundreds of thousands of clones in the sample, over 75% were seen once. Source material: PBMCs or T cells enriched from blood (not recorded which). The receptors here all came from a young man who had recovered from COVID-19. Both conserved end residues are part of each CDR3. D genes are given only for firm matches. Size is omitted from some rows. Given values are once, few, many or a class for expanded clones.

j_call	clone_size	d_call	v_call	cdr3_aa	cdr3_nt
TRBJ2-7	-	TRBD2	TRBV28	CASSSPSGRPPEQYF	TGTGCCAGCAGTAGTCCTAGCGGGAGGCCTCCCGAGCAGTACTTC
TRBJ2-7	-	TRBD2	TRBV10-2	CASRGTSAYEQYF	TGCGCCAGCAGGGGGACTAGCGCTTACGAGCAGTACTTC
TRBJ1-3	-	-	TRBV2	CASGRAQGNTIYF	TGTGCCAGCGGGAGGGCACAAGGAAACACCATATATTTT
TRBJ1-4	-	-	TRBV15	CATSRRWQGSEKLFF	TGTGCCACCAGCAGGCGATGGCAGGGCTCTGAAAAACTGTTTTTT
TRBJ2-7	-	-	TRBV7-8	CASSFGGSSLGYEQYF	TGTGCCAGCAGCTTCGGGGGTTCCTCCTTAGGGTACGAGCAGTACTTC
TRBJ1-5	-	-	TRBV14	CASSHAGASQPQHF	TGTGCCAGCAGCCATGCGGGGGCTAGTCAGCCCCAGCATTTT
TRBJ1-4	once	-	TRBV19	CASKDSSMTEKLFF	TGTGCCAGTAAGGACAGTTCCATGACGGAAAAACTGTTTTTT
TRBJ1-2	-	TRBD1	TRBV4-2	CASSQTGTGGSGYTF	TGTGCCAGCAGCCAAACCGGGACAGGGGGTTCGGGCTACACCTTC
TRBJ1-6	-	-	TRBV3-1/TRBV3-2	CASSQGILNSPLHF	TGTGCCAGCAGCCAAGGCATACTGAATTCACCCCTCCACTTT
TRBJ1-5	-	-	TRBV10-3	CASGPQDSNQPQHF	TGTGCCAGCGGGCCCCAGGATAGCAATCAGCCCCAGCATTTT
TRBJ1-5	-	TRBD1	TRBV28	CASRPTPGQSNQPQHF	TGTGCCAGCAGACCTACCCCGGGACAGAGCAATCAGCCCCAGCATTTT
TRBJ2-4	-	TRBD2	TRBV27	CASRLAGGADIQYF	TGTGCCAGCCGACTAGCGGGGGGGGCGGACATTCAGTACTTC
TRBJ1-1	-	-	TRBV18	CASSRGMGTEAFF	TGTGCCAGCTCACGGGGCATGGGCACTGAAGCTTTCTTT
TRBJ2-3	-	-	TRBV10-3	CAIRTRDNTDTQYF	TGTGCCATCAGGACCCGGGACAACACAGATACGCAGTATTTT
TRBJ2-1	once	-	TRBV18	CASSPEVEQFF	TGTGCCAGCTCACCAGAGGTTGAGCAGTTCTTC
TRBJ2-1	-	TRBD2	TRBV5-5	CASSLLAGNYNEQFF	TGTGCCAGCAGCCTCCTAGCGGGAAATTACAATGAGCAGTTCTTC
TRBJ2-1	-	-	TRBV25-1	CASSGSWSYNEQFF	TGTGCCAGCAGCGGGAGTTGGTCCTACAATGAGCAGTTCTTC
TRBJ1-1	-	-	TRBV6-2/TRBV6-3	CASSLLGNTEAFF	TGTGCCAGCAGTCTACTAGGTAACACTGAAGCTTTCTTT
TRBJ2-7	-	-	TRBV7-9	CASSRQGGVVYEQYF	TGTGCCAGCAGCCGGCAGGGGGGAGTAGTCTACGAGCAGTACTTC
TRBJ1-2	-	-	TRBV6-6	CASNNPGDTNYGYTF	TGTGCCAGCAACAACCCCGGGGACACCAACTATGGCTACACCTTC
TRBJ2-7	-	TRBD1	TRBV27	CASSHTGTGSSYEQYF	TGTGCCAGCAGCCATACCGGGACAGGGTCCTCCTACGAGCAGTACTTC
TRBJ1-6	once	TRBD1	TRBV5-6	CVSSLPGQNSPLHF	TGTGTCAGCAGCTTACCGGGACAGAATTCACCCCTCCACTTT